This TCR beta chain was profiled in a study of regulatory T cells in long-lasting Graves disease (dated by TCRdb to the early 2020s). Study-level background: Antithyroid drugs had been taken for less than 3 months by newly diagnosed Graves' disease patients. Persistent Graves' disease patients were compared with newly diagnosed Graves' disease patients by peripheral blood TCR sequencing and RNA sequencing. The study was registered as a clinical trial and conducted in China. A total of roughly 35 samples were covered by TCR sequencing, comprising 13 persistent and some 20 newly diagnosed Graves' disease patients. Points the paper makes about the study in general: Persistent Graves' disease patients showed lower TCR Shannon entropy and fewer highly expanded clones than newly diagnosed patients, suggesting clonal expansion. Sequencing and analysis were restricted to the TCR beta chain. Persistent patients shared more public clonotypes among themselves (over 2,500) than newly diagnosed patients did (about 900). The authors noted that the small sample size was a limitation that may lower accuracy. Only peripheral blood was studied, because thyroid tissue, the primary lesion, was inaccessible.

Library method: multiplex PCR. TCRdb records Illumina HiSeq 4000 as the sequencer. CDR3 regions were amplified by Arm-PCR with iRepertoire HTBI primers to construct TCR beta libraries. PCR products were gel purified before sequencing. The authors' analysis ran thus. Across samples, 62 TRBV and 13 to 15 TRBJ segments were identified and used for gene usage analysis of CDR3 amino acid clonotypes. COPE and FqMerger were used to merge filtered high-quality paired reads into contigs. BLAST was used to align contigs to IMGT TRBV, TRBD and TRBJ reference genes, and CDR3 was defined according to IMGT. Highly expanded clones were defined as clonotypes with a frequency above 0.1%. Shannon entropy was used to measure repertoire diversity, and the Gini coefficient was used to measure V-J evenness. Clonotypes shared by more than one individual were considered public. TCRdb's own reprocessing of the public reads used fastp at Q25 and MiXCR and kept productive beta chains. Each record represents a unique CDR3 protein, reported with the most common genes and DNA among its rows. The V and J calls and clone size come from TCRdb's table, not from the authors' own analysis. The sample records 500,000 or so distinct CDR3 sequences, under 20% of which are singletons. Jointly, the top ten make up more than 10% of the sample.

The meaning of the sample's time point label: newly diagnosed GD, antithyroid drugs for less than 3 months. For both TCR sequencing and RNA sequencing, RNA was extracted from PBMCs using TRIzol. Graves' disease was diagnosed according to American Thyroid Association guidelines. Patients were recruited from an endocrinology department in Xi'an, China. Each patient gave approximately 8.8 milliliters of peripheral blood, collected in an EDTA anticoagulant tube. Ficoll Paque Plus density gradient separation was used to isolate PBMCs, and no additional T cell sorting was done. An Agilent 2100 Bioanalyzer and agarose gel were used to check RNA quality, while a NanoDrop 2000 measured RNA concentration. This clonotype was seen repeatedly, ten times or more. Its binding antigen is unknown. No much larger clone exists at a distance of one base, and base qualities are not known. In addition, the sample was reused for a study of T cells in Graves' hyperthyroidism and ophthalmopathy. Per that second paper: Stable Graves' hyperthyroidism was defined as the absence of progression to ophthalmopathy over 18 months of follow-up. Hyperthyroidism patients were aged 18 to 65 years and newly diagnosed, with disease duration of less than 2 months. Exclusion was applied to patients with uncontrolled infections, other autoimmune diseases, pregnancy or lactation. Diagnoses relied on clinical symptoms, serum thyroxine and TRAb, thyroid ultrasound and orbital computed tomography. A first-round RT-PCR of the TCR CDR3 used the HTBI primer set with the Qiagen OneStep RT-PCR kit. Most expanded thyroid clonotypes (frequency above 0.001) were also found in blood, which suggests that blood repertoires may mirror thyroid immune responses. Ophthalmopathy was separated from stable hyperthyroidism by a 13 V-J signature model, with roughly 88% sensitivity and roughly 81% specificity obtained in cross-validation and 80%/75% obtained in testing. In validation, the model predicted progression to ophthalmopathy a median of around six months before onset, with approximately 68% sensitivity and about 72% specificity. To identify TCR V-J signatures that set the groups apart, the researchers used a discovery cohort of about a hundred patients, made up of 40 to 45 with Graves' ophthalmopathy and some 55 with stable Graves' hyperthyroidism. Prospective prediction of ophthalmopathy was tested in an independent validation cohort consisting of some 20 hyperthyroidism patients and more than 15 patients who later progressed to ophthalmopathy. The 100 or so discovery patients were divided at random into training and test sets in a 7:3 ratio. In six Graves' hyperthyroidism patients, the study also compared T-cell repertoires from thyroid tissue with T-cell repertoires from blood. Once sampling was done, hyperthyroidism patients were given methimazole at a starting dose of 30 mg daily, whereas ophthalmopathy patients were given high-dose intravenous methylprednisolone. Libraries were constructed in a second round of multiplex PCR, after which size selection and purification were performed. Paired-end sequencing of the libraries was performed with 100 bp reads on an Illumina HiSeq2000. SOAPnuke was used to process the raw data, throwing out any read that contained adapters or uncalled bases, had a mean Phred below 15, or lacked an exact constant-primer or identifier match. High-quality paired reads were merged using COPE v1.2.5, and each unique nucleotide sequence was defined as a clonotype. MiTCR v1.1 was used to align clonotypes to the IMGT TRBV, TRBD and TRBJ reference segments. Analysis was restricted to V-J combinations with a frequency above 0.0001, which covered about 99% of repertoires. A TCS score was defined as the ratio of F50 (clonal expansion) to E x V (chaos), with BLOSUM62-based TCRdist applied between CDR3 peptides within each V-J. Welch's t-statistics and random forest reduced 450 to 600 V-J features to 13, which were used in a naive Bayes classifier (R e1071). Sample size was not statistically predetermined, and investigators were not blinded to group allocation. The paper reports TCR Vbeta CDR3 sequencing of 140 or so peripheral blood samples: approximately 43 ophthalmopathy, over 70 hyperthyroidism and 17 progressor patients.

The clonotype originates from a man aged 35 to 55 with Graves disease. Donor details come from another sample of the same person, matched by shared clones. The sequenced sample was peripheral blood mononuclear cells (PBMCs), obtained at new diagnosis, from a patient treated with antithyroid drugs.

The DNA reads TGTGCCAGTAGCACAGGGTGGGACACCGGGGAGCTGTTTTTT. Its amino acids are CASSTGWDTGELFF. In this chain, TRBV19 is recombined with TRBJ2-2, with TRBD1 tentatively as D gene (6 bases match). CDR1 and CDR2 are drawn from the germline V gene (reference sequence): LNHDA, SQIVND. V loses 6 bases, J loses 3 bases, and the germline ends lie 11 bases apart. From the cysteine up to the phenylalanine, the CDR3 has a length of 14 residues. The kept DNA is CDR3 alone, 42 bases in frame from the first base.